This record concerns one TCR beta chain sequence. Clones were read by immunoSEQ multiplex PCR, and TCRdb kept only the in-frame ones, dropping some. The sample has roughly 150,000 clones, 93% seen once. This sample was taken from a study of control samples from healthy donors and cancer patients. V dropped 5 bases and J dropped 5 bases, with 24 bases sitting between them. Germline CDR1 is SGHTA and CDR2 is FQGNSA. This CDR3 region has 18 residues. The sequence derives from a man in his late teens or twenties in good health. The rearrangement uses TRBV7-2 and TRBJ2-2; tentatively, D is TRBD2 (5 bases). Material for sequencing was blood. CDR3 loop: CASSPEVKWDRTTGELFF. Written as DNA, the CDR3 is TGTGCCAGCAGCCCGGAGGTGAAGTGGGATCGAACGACCGGGGAGCTGTTTTTT. Based on the CDR3 plus reference TRBV7-2 and TRBJ2-2, the full variable domain is GAGVSQSPSNKVTEKGKDVELRCDPISGHTALYWYRQSLGQGLEFLIYFQGNSAPDKSGLPSDRFSAERTGGSVSTLTIQRTQQEDSAVYLCASSPEVKWDRTTGELFFGEGSRLTVL.